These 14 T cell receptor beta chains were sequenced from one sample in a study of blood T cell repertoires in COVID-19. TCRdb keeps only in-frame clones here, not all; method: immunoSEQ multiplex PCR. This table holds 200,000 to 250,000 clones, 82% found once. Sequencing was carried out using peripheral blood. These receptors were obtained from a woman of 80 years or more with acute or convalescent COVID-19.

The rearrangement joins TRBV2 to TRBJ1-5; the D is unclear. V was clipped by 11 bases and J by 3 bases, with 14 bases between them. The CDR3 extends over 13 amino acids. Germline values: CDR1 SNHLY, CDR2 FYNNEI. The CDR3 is CAGRAASNQPQHF. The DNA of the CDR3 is TGTGCCGGGCGGGCAGCTTCCAATCAGCCCCAGCATTTT.

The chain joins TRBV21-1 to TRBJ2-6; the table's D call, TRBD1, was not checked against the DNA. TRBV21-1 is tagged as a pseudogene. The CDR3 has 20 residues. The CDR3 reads CASSKGRGQGATGGANVLTF. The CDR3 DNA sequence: TGTGCCAGCAGCAAAGGCAGGGGACAGGGGGCCACAGGAGGGGCCAACGTCCTGACTTTC.

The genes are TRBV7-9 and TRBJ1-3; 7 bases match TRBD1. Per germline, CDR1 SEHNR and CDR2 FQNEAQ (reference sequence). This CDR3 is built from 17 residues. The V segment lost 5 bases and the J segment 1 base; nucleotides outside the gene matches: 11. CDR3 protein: CASSPQGQVFSGNTIYF. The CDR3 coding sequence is TGTGCCAGCAGCCCCCAAGGACAGGTCTTTTCTGGAAACACCATATATTTT.

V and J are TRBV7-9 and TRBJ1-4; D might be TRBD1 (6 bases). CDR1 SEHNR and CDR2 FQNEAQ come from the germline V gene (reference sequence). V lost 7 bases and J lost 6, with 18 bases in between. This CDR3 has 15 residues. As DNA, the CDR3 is TGTGCCAGCACGCCCCGCGCAGGGGCGGATGAAAAACTGTTTTTT. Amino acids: CASTPRAGADEKLFF.

The CDR3 nucleotides read TGTGCCAGCTCACCGACAGGGGGTACTGAAAAACTGTTTTTT. Translated: CASSPTGGTEKLFF. The chain links TRBV18 to TRBJ1-4; 9 bases line up with TRBD1. Germline V gene sequence: CDR1 KGHSH, CDR2 LQKENI. V lost 3 bases, J lost 7 bases, and 3 bases stayed unmatched. This CDR3 has 14 amino acids.

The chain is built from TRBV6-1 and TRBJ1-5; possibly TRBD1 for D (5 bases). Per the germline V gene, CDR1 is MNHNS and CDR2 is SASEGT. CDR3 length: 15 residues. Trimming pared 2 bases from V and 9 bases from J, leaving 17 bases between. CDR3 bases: TGTGCCAGCAGTGAACATTATCTTCAGGGAATGCCCCAGCATTTT. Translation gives CASSEHYLQGMPQHF.

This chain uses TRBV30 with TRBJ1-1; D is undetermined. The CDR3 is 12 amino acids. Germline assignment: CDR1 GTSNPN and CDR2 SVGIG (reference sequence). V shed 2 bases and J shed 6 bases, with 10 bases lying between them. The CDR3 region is CAWSPQYSEAFF. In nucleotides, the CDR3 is TGTGCCTGGAGTCCACAGTATTCTGAAGCTTTCTTT.

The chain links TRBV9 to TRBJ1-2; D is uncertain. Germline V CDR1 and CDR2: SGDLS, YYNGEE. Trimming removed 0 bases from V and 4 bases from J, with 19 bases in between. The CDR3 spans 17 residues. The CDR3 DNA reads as TGTGCCAGCAGCGTAGACGGGGAACTTATACTCGGCTATGGCTACACCTTC. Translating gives CASSVDGELILGYGYTF.

CDR3 region: CASSPGQWSNEKLFF. The CDR3 bases are TGTGCCAGCTCACCAGGACAGTGGTCTAATGAAAAACTGTTTTTT. The chain employs TRBV18 and TRBJ1-4; D might be TRBD1 (6 bases). V was cut by 2 bases and J by 3 bases, with 10 bases left in between. Germline values: CDR1 KGHSH, CDR2 LQKENI. The CDR3 consists of 15 residues.

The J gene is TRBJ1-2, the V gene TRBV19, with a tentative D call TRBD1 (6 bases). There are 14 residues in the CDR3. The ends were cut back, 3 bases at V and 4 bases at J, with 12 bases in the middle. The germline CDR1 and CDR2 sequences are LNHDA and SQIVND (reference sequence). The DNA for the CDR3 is TGTGCCAGTAGTATTACAGGGATGGTCTATGGCTACACCTTC. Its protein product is CASSITGMVYGYTF.

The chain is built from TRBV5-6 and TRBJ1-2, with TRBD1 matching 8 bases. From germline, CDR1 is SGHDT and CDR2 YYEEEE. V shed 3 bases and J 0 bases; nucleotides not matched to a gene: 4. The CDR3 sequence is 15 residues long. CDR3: CASSWWTGPNYGYTF. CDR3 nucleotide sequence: TGTGCCAGCAGCTGGTGGACAGGGCCTAACTATGGCTACACCTTC.

CDR3 nucleotides: TGTGCCAGCAGCCAGATGGCAGGTAACTACGAGCAGTACTTC. It translates to CASSQMAGNYEQYF. This rearrangement joins TRBV14 to TRBJ2-7; D not certain. The CDR3 loop spans 14 amino acids. Germline-derived CDR1 and CDR2 are SGHDN and FVKESK. V shed 3 bases and J shed 3 bases, with 12 bases lying between them.

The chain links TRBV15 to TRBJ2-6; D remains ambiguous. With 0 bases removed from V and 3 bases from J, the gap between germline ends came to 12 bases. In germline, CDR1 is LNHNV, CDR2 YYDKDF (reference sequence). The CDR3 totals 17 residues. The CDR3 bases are TGTGCCACCAGCAGAGATCGGGTGGTTGGTGGGGCCAACGTCCTGACTTTC. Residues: CATSRDRVVGGANVLTF. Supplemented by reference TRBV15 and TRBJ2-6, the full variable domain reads DAMVIQNPRYQVTQFGKPVTLSCSQTLNHNVMYWYQQKSSQAPKLLFHYYDKDFNNEADTPDNFQSRRPNTSFCFLDIRSPGLGDTAMYLCATSRDRVVGGANVLTFGAGSRLTVL.

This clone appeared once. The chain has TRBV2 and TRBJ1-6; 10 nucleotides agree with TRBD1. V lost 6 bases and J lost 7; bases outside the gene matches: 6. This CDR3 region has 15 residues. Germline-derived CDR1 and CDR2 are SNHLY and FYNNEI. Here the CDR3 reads CASSAGQGVNSPLHF. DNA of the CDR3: TGTGCCAGCAGCGCCGGACAGGGGGTAAATTCACCCCTCCACTTT.